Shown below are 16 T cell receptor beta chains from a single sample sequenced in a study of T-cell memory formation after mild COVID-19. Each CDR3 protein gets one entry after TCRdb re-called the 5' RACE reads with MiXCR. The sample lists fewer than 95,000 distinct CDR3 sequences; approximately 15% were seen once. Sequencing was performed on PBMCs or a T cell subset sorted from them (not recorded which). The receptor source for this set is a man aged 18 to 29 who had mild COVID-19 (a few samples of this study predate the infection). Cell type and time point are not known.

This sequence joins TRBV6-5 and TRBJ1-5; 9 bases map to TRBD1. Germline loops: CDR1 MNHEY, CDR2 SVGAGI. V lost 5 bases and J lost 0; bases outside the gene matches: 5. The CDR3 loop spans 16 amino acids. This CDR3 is CASSRRQGGSNQPQHF. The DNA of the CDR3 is TGTGCCAGCAGTCGCCGACAGGGGGGTAGCAATCAGCCCCAGCATTTT.

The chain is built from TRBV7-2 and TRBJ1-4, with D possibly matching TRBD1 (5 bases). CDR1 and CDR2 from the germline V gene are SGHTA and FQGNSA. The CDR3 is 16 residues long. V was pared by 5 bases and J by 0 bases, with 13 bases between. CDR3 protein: CASSRGVVATNEKLFF. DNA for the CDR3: TGTGCCAGCAGCCGGGGGGTGGTAGCAACTAATGAAAAACTGTTTTTT.

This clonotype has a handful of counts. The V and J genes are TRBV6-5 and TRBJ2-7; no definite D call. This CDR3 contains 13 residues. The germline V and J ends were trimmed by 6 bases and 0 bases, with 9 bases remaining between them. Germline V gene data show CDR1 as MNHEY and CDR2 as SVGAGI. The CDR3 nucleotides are TGTGCCAGCAGCACGGCCCCCTCCTACGAGCAGTACGTC. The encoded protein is CASSTAPSYEQYV.

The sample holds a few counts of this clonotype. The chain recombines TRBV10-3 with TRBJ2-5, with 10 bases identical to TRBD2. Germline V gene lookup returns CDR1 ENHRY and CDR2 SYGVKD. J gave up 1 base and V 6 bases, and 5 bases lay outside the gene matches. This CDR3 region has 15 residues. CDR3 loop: CAISHSGGLQETQYF. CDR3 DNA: TGTGCCATCAGCCATAGCGGGGGGCTCCAAGAGACCCAGTACTTC.

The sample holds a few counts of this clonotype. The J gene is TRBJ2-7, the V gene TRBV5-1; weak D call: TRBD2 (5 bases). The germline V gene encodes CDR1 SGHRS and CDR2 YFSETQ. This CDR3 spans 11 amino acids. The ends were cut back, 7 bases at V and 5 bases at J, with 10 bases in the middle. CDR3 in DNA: TGCGCCAGCCGGCGAGGGAACGAGCAGTACTTC. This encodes CASRRGNEQYF.

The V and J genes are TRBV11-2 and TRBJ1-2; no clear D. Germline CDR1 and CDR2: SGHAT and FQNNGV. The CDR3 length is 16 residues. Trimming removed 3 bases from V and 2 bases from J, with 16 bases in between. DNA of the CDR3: TGTGCCAGCAGCTTTGCCCCCCGGACGGGCAACTATGGCTACACCTTC. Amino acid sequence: CASSFAPRTGNYGYTF.

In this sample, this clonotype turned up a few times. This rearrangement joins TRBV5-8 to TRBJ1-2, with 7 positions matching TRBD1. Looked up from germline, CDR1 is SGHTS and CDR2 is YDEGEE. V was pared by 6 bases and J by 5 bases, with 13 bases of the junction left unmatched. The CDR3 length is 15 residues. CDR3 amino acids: CASNAIGTDLYGYTF. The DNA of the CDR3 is TGTGCCAGCAACGCCATCGGGACAGACCTATATGGCTACACCTTC.

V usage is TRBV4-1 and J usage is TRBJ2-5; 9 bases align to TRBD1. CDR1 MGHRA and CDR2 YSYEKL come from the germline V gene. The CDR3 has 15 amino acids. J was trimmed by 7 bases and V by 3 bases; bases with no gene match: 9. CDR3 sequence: CASSHGTGYDGTQYF. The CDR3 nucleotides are TGCGCCAGCAGCCACGGGACAGGGTATGATGGGACCCAGTACTTC.

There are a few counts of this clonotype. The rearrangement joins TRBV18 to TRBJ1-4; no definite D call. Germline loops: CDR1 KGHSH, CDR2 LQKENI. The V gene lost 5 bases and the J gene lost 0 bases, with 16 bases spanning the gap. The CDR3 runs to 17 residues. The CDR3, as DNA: TGTGCCAGCTCATCTTTCCGCCAGTTGACAACTAATGAAAAACTGTTTTTT. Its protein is CASSSFRQLTTNEKLFF.

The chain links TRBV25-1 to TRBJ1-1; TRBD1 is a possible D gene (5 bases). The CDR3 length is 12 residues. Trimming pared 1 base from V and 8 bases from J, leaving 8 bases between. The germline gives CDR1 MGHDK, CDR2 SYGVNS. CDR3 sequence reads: CASSELKGEAFF. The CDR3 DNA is TGTGCCAGCAGTGAATTGAAGGGGGAAGCTTTCTTT.

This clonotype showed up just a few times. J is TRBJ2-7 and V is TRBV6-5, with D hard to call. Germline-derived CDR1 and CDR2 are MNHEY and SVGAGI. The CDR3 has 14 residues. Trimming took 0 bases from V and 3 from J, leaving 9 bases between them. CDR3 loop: CASSYSLDHYEQYF. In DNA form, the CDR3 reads TGTGCCAGCAGTTACTCTTTGGACCACTACGAGCAGTACTTC.

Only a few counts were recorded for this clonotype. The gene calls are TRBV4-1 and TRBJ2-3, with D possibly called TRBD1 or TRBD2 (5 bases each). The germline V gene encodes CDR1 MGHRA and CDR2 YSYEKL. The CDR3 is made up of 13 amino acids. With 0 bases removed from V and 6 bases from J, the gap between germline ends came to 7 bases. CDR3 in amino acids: CASSQDWGDTQYF. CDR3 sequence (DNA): TGCGCCAGCAGCCAAGATTGGGGGGATACGCAGTATTTT.

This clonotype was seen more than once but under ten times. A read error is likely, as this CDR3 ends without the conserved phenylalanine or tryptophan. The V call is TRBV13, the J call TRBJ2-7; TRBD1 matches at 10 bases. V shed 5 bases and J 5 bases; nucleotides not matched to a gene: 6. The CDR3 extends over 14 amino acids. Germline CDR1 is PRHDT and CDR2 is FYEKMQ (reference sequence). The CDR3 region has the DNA TGTGCCAGCAGCAAGGGACAGGGGCTTGACGAGCAGTACCTC. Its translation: CASSKGQGLDEQYL.

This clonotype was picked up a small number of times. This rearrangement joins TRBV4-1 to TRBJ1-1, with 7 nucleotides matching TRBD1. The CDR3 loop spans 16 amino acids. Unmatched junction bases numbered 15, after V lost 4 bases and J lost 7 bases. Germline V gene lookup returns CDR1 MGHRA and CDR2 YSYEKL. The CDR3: CASSLFRARTGDEAFF. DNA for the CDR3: TGCGCCAGCAGCCTGTTCAGGGCTCGGACAGGAGATGAAGCTTTCTTT.

CDR3 protein: CASSPYSRPREETQYF. DNA of the CDR3: TGTGCCAGCAGCCCCTACTCCCGACCTAGGGAGGAGACCCAGTACTTC. The gene calls are TRBV5-4 and TRBJ2-5; TRBD2 might be the D (5 bases). This CDR3 contains 16 residues. V lost 4 bases and J lost 5, with 21 bases in between. Looked up from germline, CDR1 is SGHNT and CDR2 is YYREEE (reference sequence). Full variable domain (outside the CDR3, taken from reference TRBV5-4 and TRBJ2-5): ETGVTQSPTHLIKTRGQQVTLRCSSQSGHNTVSWYQQALGQGPQFIFQYYREEENGRGNFPPRFSGLQFPNYSSELNVNALELDDSALYLCASSPYSRPREETQYFGPGTRLLVL.

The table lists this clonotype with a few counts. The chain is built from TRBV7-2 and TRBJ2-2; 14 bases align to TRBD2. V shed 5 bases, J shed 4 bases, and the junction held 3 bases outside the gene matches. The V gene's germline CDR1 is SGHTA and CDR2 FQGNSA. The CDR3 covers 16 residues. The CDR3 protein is CASSNGLAGGTGELFF. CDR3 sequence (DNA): TGTGCCAGCAGCAATGGACTAGCGGGGGGCACCGGGGAGCTGTTTTTT. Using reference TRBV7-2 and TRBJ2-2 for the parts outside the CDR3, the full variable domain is GAGVSQSPSNKVTEKGKDVELRCDPISGHTALYWYRQSLGQGLEFLIYFQGNSAPDKSGLPSDRFSAERTGGSVSTLTIQRTQQEDSAVYLCASSNGLAGGTGELFFGEGSRLTVL.